The 11 T cell receptor beta chains listed next were all sequenced from one sample in a study of CD8+ T cells in alopecia areata. RNA extraction and reverse transcription yielded cDNA as sequencing template. Assay: immunoSEQ multiplex PCR; the TCRdb copy retains only in-frame clones and omits some. This repertoire shows some 170,000 clones, about 67% found once; its top ten account for approximately 10%. The sequencing used CD8+ T cells sorted from blood, collected at week 0. These receptor sequences come from a human donor with alopecia areata.

The chain employs TRBV27 and TRBJ2-1; possible D gene TRBD1, 5 bases. The CDR3 is made up of 15 amino acids. Germline V gene sequence: CDR1 MNHEY, CDR2 SMNVEV (reference sequence). Trimming cost V 0 bases and J 8 bases, with 14 bases left between them. CDR3 DNA: TGTGCCAGCAGTTTATCTGGCGGTGGGGCCGATGAGCAGTTCTTC. Translation gives CASSLSGGGADEQFF.

This rearrangement joins TRBV4-1 to TRBJ2-1, with D uncertain. The V end was cut by 3 bases, the J end by 8 bases, with 11 bases between. The CDR3 contains 13 residues. Germline CDR1 and CDR2: MGHRA and YSYEKL. DNA for the CDR3: TGCGCCAGCAGCCACCCCAGAGACGATGAGCAGTTCTTC. It specifies CASSHPRDDEQFF.

The chain uses TRBV13 and TRBJ2-3; perhaps TRBD2 as D (6 bases). Trimming removed 6 bases from V and 5 bases from J, with 18 bases in between. Germline V CDR1 and CDR2: PRHDT, FYEKMQ (reference sequence). The CDR3 covers 15 residues. CDR3 protein: CASSDGGARGDTQYF. The CDR3 nucleotides read TGTGCCAGCAGTGACGGGGGAGCGAGGGGAGATACGCAGTATTTT.

Only a few counts were recorded for this clone. The chain has TRBV18 and TRBJ2-3; maybe TRBD2 (7 bases). Germline V lookup: CDR1 KGHSH, CDR2 LQKENI. The CDR3 has 15 amino acids. With 8 bases removed from V and 3 bases from J, the gap between germline ends came to 18 bases. The CDR3 protein is CASLDGGPVTDTQYF. CDR3 nucleotide sequence: TGTGCCAGCCTCGACGGGGGGCCCGTGACAGATACGCAGTATTTT.

Note on this clone: Other DNA variants within this sample encode the same CDR3. The chain combines TRBV2 with TRBJ2-7; possibly TRBD2 for D (6 bases). Germline loops: CDR1 SNHLY, CDR2 FYNNEI. The CDR3 sequence is 10 residues long. V lost 9 bases and J lost 3, with 6 bases in between. The CDR3 loop is CASSGYEQYF. The CDR3 nucleotides are TGTGCCAGTAGCGGCTACGAGCAGTACTTC.

This clone was counted a few times. V and J are TRBV7-9 and TRBJ2-5; D is unclear. CDR3 length equals 12 residues. The ends were cut back, 8 bases at V and 3 bases at J, with 10 bases in the middle. Germline CDR1 SEHNR, CDR2 FQNEAQ (reference sequence). Here the CDR3 DNA reads TGTGCCAGCCGGCCTATCGAAGAGACCCAGTACTTC. It specifies CASRPIEETQYF.

This clone was counted between two and nine times. The J gene is TRBJ2-5, the V gene TRBV4-1; TRBD1 is a possible D gene (6 bases). There are 14 residues in the CDR3. V shed 3 bases and J shed 5 bases, with 13 bases lying between them. Germline values: CDR1 MGHRA, CDR2 YSYEKL. The CDR3: CASSHPGVGETQYF. The CDR3 nucleotides are TGCGCCAGCAGCCATCCAGGGGTAGGGGAGACCCAGTACTTC.

V gene TRBV30 combines with J gene TRBJ2-2, with TRBD1 as a possible D gene (5 bases). Trimming pared 5 bases from V and 1 base from J, leaving 8 bases between. This CDR3 contains 13 residues. Germline V gene lookup returns CDR1 GTSNPN and CDR2 SVGIG (reference sequence). This CDR3 reads CAWAGQNTGELFF. The CDR3 nucleotides are TGTGCCTGGGCTGGACAGAACACCGGGGAGCTGTTTTTT.

In regard to this clone: Other DNA sequences in this sample translate to the same CDR3. The chain joins TRBV13 to TRBJ2-3; D uncertain. Per germline, CDR1 PRHDT and CDR2 FYEKMQ (reference sequence). V lost 0 bases, J lost 6 bases, and 4 bases lay in between. The CDR3 is 12 residues long. For the CDR3, the DNA is TGTGCCAGCAGCTTAGGCGGGGATACGCAGTATTTT. Encoded protein: CASSLGGDTQYF.

The CDR3 DNA reads as TGCAGCGTCACCGAGGACAGGGGTGGCTACACCTTC. Its translation: CSVTEDRGGYTF. This chain connects TRBV29-1 to TRBJ1-2, with 9 bases aligning to TRBD1. The CDR3 is 12 amino acids. J was trimmed by 7 bases and V by 6 bases; bases with no gene match: 6. Germline loops: CDR1 SQVTM, CDR2 ANQGSEA.

This rearrangement joins TRBV7-9 to TRBJ2-7, with D uncertain. CDR1 and CDR2 (germline): SEHNR, FQNEAQ (reference sequence). Trimming cost V 2 bases and J 2 bases, with 10 bases left between them. The CDR3 totals 14 residues. CDR3: CASSLRTSPYEQYF. In nucleotides, the CDR3 is TGTGCCAGCAGCTTACGAACATCTCCCTACGAGCAGTACTTC.